A selection of T cell receptor beta chains follows, all from one sample in a study of naive and memory T cell subsets. TCRdb reanalysed the UMI-ligation and nested PCR reads using MiXCR and keeps one entry per CDR3 protein. The sample lists tens of thousands of distinct CDR3 sequences; 10% to 15% were seen once. Sequences were obtained from central memory CD4+ T cells from blood. These receptors came from a human donor in good health. Both conserved end residues are part of each CDR3. Clone size is shown for a subset of rows, as once, few, many or a class of expanded clone.

CDR3aa	v_gene	len	j_gene	abundance
CATSRDARGQWDEQFF	TRBV15	16	TRBJ2-1	many
CASSLARNTEAFF	TRBV12-3/TRBV12-4	13	TRBJ1-1	many
CASSASYMGRGVSNTEAFF	TRBV14	19	TRBJ1-1	many
CASSQVSGLADEQYF	TRBV4-2	15	TRBJ2-7	few
CSARDSGTSGSTYNEQFF	TRBV20-1	18	TRBJ2-1	few
CASIRSGSRAGELFF	TRBV28	15	TRBJ2-2	many
CASSVQGDNTEAFF	TRBV5-1	14	TRBJ1-1	-
CAWNRGTSSYEQYF	TRBV30	14	TRBJ2-7	many
CSVDVRGSYNEQFF	TRBV29-1	14	TRBJ2-1	-
CASSESREGEQFF	TRBV10-2	13	TRBJ2-1	few
CASSLANRYNEQFF	TRBV12-3/TRBV12-4	14	TRBJ2-1	-
CASSEERGSTDTQYF	TRBV2	15	TRBJ2-3	-
CASSSVPDQPQHF	TRBV5-1	13	TRBJ1-5	few
CASSPDRVSGNTIYF	TRBV7-2	15	TRBJ1-3	few
CASSATRGSTYEQYF	TRBV5-4	15	TRBJ2-7	many
CATSDTENQPQHF	TRBV24-1	13	TRBJ1-5	-
CASSLGGTGEQPQHF	TRBV5-1	15	TRBJ1-5	few
CASNRDTTYNEQFF	TRBV19	14	TRBJ2-1	many
CASSDELALQETQYF	TRBV19	15	TRBJ2-5	few
CASSEYYEQYF	TRBV28	11	TRBJ2-7	many
CSAARARGSTGELFF	TRBV29-1	15	TRBJ2-2	many
CASSVGAQFSGNTIYF	TRBV9	16	TRBJ1-3	few
CASSTLAGDIGADTQYF	TRBV7-9	17	TRBJ2-3	few
CASSLGSSYSNQPQHF	TRBV12-3/TRBV12-4	16	TRBJ1-5	many
CASSTGRGVQPQHF	TRBV7-2	14	TRBJ1-5	-
CAWTLKAGGPREFF	TRBV30	14	TRBJ2-1	-
CAISEGGSETQYF	TRBV10-3	13	TRBJ2-5	many
CASSYSGQLAKNIQYF	TRBV6-2/TRBV6-3	16	TRBJ2-4	few
CASSYSLYYGYTF	TRBV6-5	13	TRBJ1-2	-
CSVAPSGGTEAFF	TRBV29-1	13	TRBJ1-1	many
CASRATSGSFTVEQFF	TRBV5-5	16	TRBJ2-1	-
CASRIPGQEEGTYGYTF	TRBV5-1	17	TRBJ1-2	many
CASSKVNYEQFF	TRBV14	12	TRBJ2-1	-
CASSISGASGSVTDTQYF	TRBV19	18	TRBJ2-3	-
CSALGTSGRTYEQYF	TRBV20-1	15	TRBJ2-7	few
CAWSIGLAENIQYF	TRBV30	14	TRBJ2-4	many